A single sample is the source of the 25 T cell receptor beta chains below, sequenced in a study of T cell changes during pregnancy in multiple sclerosis. The assay was immunoSEQ multiplex PCR, and TCRdb's table has in-frame clones only and misses some. The sample consists of 25,000 to 35,000 clones, roughly nine tenths of them appearing once. The material sequenced was CD4+ T cells from peripheral blood mononuclear cells, taken in the second trimester of pregnancy. The receptor set was obtained from a female donor in good health, enrolled as a control in a pregnancy study.

The chain has TRBV5-1 and TRBJ2-3; a weak D match, TRBD2 (5 bases). Germline CDR1 SGHRS, CDR2 YFSETQ. This CDR3 is built from 15 residues. The V end was cut by 6 bases, the J end by 6 bases, with 20 bases between. CDR3 sequence (DNA): TGCGCCAGCACGGAGGTCGGACTCGCAGAGGATACGCAGTATTTT. Its translation is CASTEVGLAEDTQYF. Filled out from reference TRBV5-1 and TRBJ2-3, the complete variable domain reads KAGVTQTPRYLIKTRGQQVTLSCSPISGHRSVSWYQQTPGQGLQFLFEYFSETQRNKGNFPGRFSGRQFSNSRSEMNVSTLELGDSALYLCASTEVGLAEDTQYFGPGTRLTVL.

The gene calls are TRBV11-2 and TRBJ2-1, with a possible D match to TRBD2 (7 bases). This CDR3 contains 13 residues. V dropped 5 bases and J dropped 9 bases, with 14 bases sitting between them. Germline CDR1 is SGHAT and CDR2 is FQNNGV. The CDR3 protein is CASSPGGGFEQFF. The CDR3 DNA follows: TGTGCCAGCAGCCCGGGGGGCGGTTTTGAGCAGTTCTTC. Together with reference TRBV11-2 and TRBJ2-1, the CDR3 gives the full variable domain: EAGVAQSPRYKIIEKRQSVAFWCNPISGHATLYWYQQILGQGPKLLIQFQNNGVVDDSQLPKDRFSAERLKGVDSTLKIQPAKLEDSAVYLCASSPGGGFEQFFGPGTRLTVL.

This sequence joins TRBV5-4 and TRBJ1-1, with D tentatively TRBD1 (5 bases). The V end was cut by 4 bases, the J end by 1 base, with 11 bases between. This CDR3 is 14 amino acids long. Germline V gene sequence: CDR1 SGHNT, CDR2 YYREEE (reference sequence). The CDR3 spells CASSPRQPNTEAFF. CDR3 nucleotides: TGTGCCAGCAGCCCCCGACAGCCGAACACTGAAGCTTTCTTT.

The rearrangement uses TRBV19 and TRBJ2-3, with D perhaps TRBD1 (6 bases). CDR1 LNHDA and CDR2 SQIVND come from the germline V gene (reference sequence). The CDR3 has 16 amino acids. V lost 2 bases to trimming and J lost 8 bases, with 20 bases between them. As DNA, the CDR3 is TGTGCCAGTAGTATACCTACTCTTGGGGGCTCCTCTACGCAGTATTTT. Residues: CASSIPTLGGSSTQYF.

The chain combines TRBV7-9 with TRBJ1-2; 11 positions agree with TRBD1. The J segment lost 7 bases and the V segment lost 0 bases, leaving 1 base of the junction unmatched. Germline values: CDR1 SEHNR, CDR2 FQNEAQ (reference sequence). The CDR3 sequence is 14 residues long. The CDR3 DNA follows: TGTGCCAGCAGCTTAGCCGGGACAGGGGGTGGCTACACCTTC. This sequence encodes CASSLAGTGGGYTF. Together with reference TRBV7-9 and TRBJ1-2, the CDR3 gives the full variable domain: DTGVSQNPRHKITKRGQNVTFRCDPISEHNRLYWYRQTLGQGPEFLTYFQNEAQLEKSRLLSDRFSAERPKGSFSTLEIQRTEQGDSAMYLCASSLAGTGGGYTFGSGTRLTVV.

CDR3 sequence: CASSHPKGGTGELFF. The CDR3 nucleotides are TGCGCCAGCAGCCACCCCAAGGGGGGGACCGGGGAGCTGTTTTTT. This chain uses TRBV4-1 with TRBJ2-2; a weak D match, TRBD2 (7 bases). Germline V CDR1 and CDR2: MGHRA, YSYEKL. The V end was cut by 3 bases, the J end by 5 bases, with 13 bases between. The CDR3 runs to 15 residues.

This chain uses TRBV25-1 with TRBJ1-1; no clear D. Per the germline V gene, CDR1 is MGHDK and CDR2 is SYGVNS. V was cut by 5 bases and J by 2 bases, with 18 bases left in between. The CDR3 loop spans 16 amino acids. The CDR3 DNA follows: TGTGCCAGCAGTAAAGATGGAGGATGGGGAAACACTGAAGCTTTCTTT. Amino acid sequence: CASSKDGGWGNTEAFF.

The chain couples TRBV11-3 to TRBJ2-3; the match to TRBD2 covers 8 bases. The germline V gene encodes CDR1 SGHNT and CDR2 YENEEA. The CDR3 length is 14 residues. With 5 bases clipped from V and 3 bases from J, the junction kept 4 bases outside the gene matches. DNA of the CDR3: TGTGCCAGCAGCCGGGGGGGCGGGACAGATACGCAGTATTTT. Residues: CASSRGGGTDTQYF.

The chain combines TRBV18 with TRBJ1-1; D may be TRBD1 (6 bases). The CDR3 has 16 residues. The V end was cut by 4 bases, the J end by 2 bases, with 17 bases between. The germline V gene encodes CDR1 KGHSH and CDR2 LQKENI. This CDR3 is CASSQSPGQRNTEAFF. Here the CDR3 DNA reads TGTGCCAGCTCACAAAGCCCGGGACAAAGAAACACTGAAGCTTTCTTT.

This chain joins TRBV10-3 and TRBJ2-3, with 9 bases matching TRBD2. CDR3 length: 14 residues. Germline lookup yields CDR1 ENHRY and CDR2 SYGVKD. The V segment lost 5 bases and the J segment 2 bases; nucleotides outside the gene matches: 2. The CDR3 region is CAISRLADTDTQYF. CDR3 coding DNA: TGTGCCATCAGTAGACTAGCGGACACAGATACGCAGTATTTT.

This chain uses TRBV27 with TRBJ1-2; 7 nucleotides line up with TRBD1. The junction had 9 bases not matched to a gene; V was cut back by 0 bases and J by 8 bases. Germline V gene data show CDR1 as MNHEY and CDR2 as SMNVEV (reference sequence). This CDR3 has 15 amino acids. CDR3: CASSLSVTGTLGYTF. The CDR3 DNA follows: TGTGCCAGCAGTTTATCGGTGACAGGGACTTTGGGCTACACCTTC.

The V call is TRBV5-1, the J call TRBJ2-2; D remains ambiguous. Germline assignment: CDR1 SGHRS and CDR2 YFSETQ. With 3 bases removed from V and 5 bases from J, the gap between germline ends came to 8 bases. The CDR3 length is 13 residues. The CDR3 DNA reads as TGCGCCAGCAGCTCCGCCGGGACCGGGGAGCTGTTTTTT. Residues: CASSSAGTGELFF.

This CDR3 is CASSTRTGWDGYTF. DNA of the CDR3: TGTGCCAGCAGCACTCGGACAGGGTGGGATGGCTACACCTTC. The chain recombines TRBV9 with TRBJ1-2; the match to TRBD1 covers 8 bases. Germline loops: CDR1 SGDLS, CDR2 YYNGEE. This CDR3 contains 14 residues. J gave up 6 bases and V 4 bases, and 8 bases lay outside the gene matches.

The CDR3 nucleotides read TGCAGCGTCCCCGGGACAGATAATTCACCCCTCCACTTT. Translated: CSVPGTDNSPLHF. The rearrangement links TRBV29-1 to TRBJ1-6; TRBD1 agrees at 7 bases. The V gene's germline CDR1 is SQVTM and CDR2 ANQGSEA. The ends lost 6 bases at V and 5 bases at J; junction bases unmatched: 4. The CDR3 runs 13 residues.

This sequence joins TRBV25-1 and TRBJ1-4, with D maybe TRBD1 (6 bases). V lost 0 bases, J lost 8 bases, and 10 bases lay in between. This CDR3 contains 14 residues. From germline, CDR1 is MGHDK and CDR2 SYGVNS. The CDR3 bases are TGTGCCAGCAGTGAATATGACAGGCGAGAAAAACTGTTTTTT. This encodes CASSEYDRREKLFF. Complete variable domain (other parts from reference TRBV25-1 and TRBJ1-4): EADIYQTPRYLVIGTGKKITLECSQTMGHDKMYWYQQDPGMELHLIHYSYGVNSTEKGDLSSESTVSRIRTEHFPLTLESARPSHTSQYLCASSEYDRREKLFFGSGTQLSVL.

The chain carries TRBV29-1 and TRBJ1-5, with D possibly TRBD1 on 5 matching bases. Trimming shortened V by 8 bases and J by 1 base, and 12 bases separated the two germline ends. Germline CDR1 SQVTM, CDR2 ANQGSEA. The length of the CDR3 is 13 residues. The CDR3 spells CSISRGSNQPQHF. In DNA, the CDR3 is TGCAGCATTTCGCGGGGGAGCAATCAGCCCCAGCATTTT.

CDR3 bases: TGTGCCAGCTCACCAGGCGGACAGGGTCTGGCCGGGGAGCTGTTTTTT. This codes for CASSPGGQGLAGELFF. This chain joins TRBV18 and TRBJ2-2, with 8 bases aligning to TRBD1. The germline V gene has CDR1 KGHSH and CDR2 LQKENI. The V and J ends lost 2 bases and 6 bases, in that order; junction bases with no gene match: 8. This CDR3 is built from 16 residues.

The chain uses TRBV6-4 and TRBJ2-1; 7 bases are a match to TRBD2. V gave up 2 bases and J gave up 2 bases; unmatched junction bases: 6. Germline V lookup: CDR1 MRHNA, CDR2 SNTAGT. This CDR3 spans 16 amino acids. The CDR3 protein is CASSDTHRGAYNEQFF. For the CDR3, the DNA is TGTGCCAGCAGTGACACTCACCGGGGGGCCTACAATGAGCAGTTCTTC.

The rearrangement uses TRBV9 and TRBJ2-7, with TRBD2 matching over 11 bases. Trimming took 0 bases from V and 2 from J; bases not matched to a gene: 7. Germline V gene lookup returns CDR1 SGDLS and CDR2 YYNGEE. The CDR3 has 17 residues. CDR3 amino acids: CASSVGTSGFPPYEQYF. The CDR3 coding sequence is TGTGCCAGCAGCGTAGGGACTAGCGGGTTTCCTCCCTACGAGCAGTACTTC.

This clone is a singleton in its sample. The chain carries TRBV5-4 and TRBJ2-5; TRBD1 is a possible D gene (5 bases). The germline CDR1 and CDR2 sequences are SGHNT and YYREEE (reference sequence). The CDR3 contains 13 residues. V gave up 0 bases and J gave up 5 bases, with 8 bases separating them. The CDR3 sequence is CASSLGRVETQYF. CDR3 DNA sequence: TGTGCCAGCAGCTTGGGCAGGGTGGAGACCCAGTACTTC.

The chain combines TRBV21-1 with TRBJ2-1; the table's D call, TRBD2, has no DNA check behind it. TRBV21-1 is recorded as a pseudogene. The CDR3 is 19 residues long. The CDR3, as DNA: TGTGCCAGCAGCACGCCGGGACTAGCGGAAACCGAGGAGAACAATGAGCAGTTCTTC. Translated: CASSTPGLAETEENNEQFF.

This chain links TRBV6-1 with TRBJ1-1; D unresolved. Germline assignment: CDR1 MNHNS and CDR2 SASEGT. Trimming stripped 0 bases from V and 4 bases from J, with 12 bases between. This CDR3 comprises 15 residues. The DNA for the CDR3 is TGTGCCAGCAGTGAAGCGCCGAGGGTCGGCACTGAAGCTTTCTTT. Protein sequence: CASSEAPRVGTEAFF.

The chain recombines TRBV18 with TRBJ1-2; D not resolved. V dropped 6 bases and J dropped 8 bases, with 31 bases sitting between them. From germline, CDR1 is KGHSH and CDR2 LQKENI. The CDR3 length is 18 residues. The CDR3 sequence: CASSPKYRQDQIIHGYTF. The DNA of the CDR3 is TGTGCCAGCTCCCCCAAATACAGACAAGACCAGATCATTCACGGCTACACCTTC.

The chain recombines TRBV18 with TRBJ2-1, with 8 bases aligning to TRBD2. The germline V gene encodes CDR1 KGHSH and CDR2 LQKENI. Trimming cost V 4 bases and J 6 bases; bases outside gene matches: 20. The CDR3 loop spans 19 amino acids. The CDR3 DNA is TGTGCCAGCTCACTATGGTTAGCGGGAAGGCAAAAAGGGACCAATGAGCAGTTCTTC. As protein: CASSLWLAGRQKGTNEQFF.

The rearrangement links TRBV29-1 to TRBJ1-3; no definite D call. CDR3 length equals 12 residues. CDR1 is SQVTM and CDR2 is ANQGSEA in the germline V gene. Trimming cost V 4 bases and J 4 bases, with 8 bases left between them. In DNA form, the CDR3 reads TGCAGCGTTGTTAGGGAGGGAAACACCATATATTTT. Amino acids: CSVVREGNTIYF.